Following are 32 T cell receptor beta chains from one sample sequenced in a study of T cells in Graves' hyperthyroidism and ophthalmopathy. It was RNA transcripts that yielded the amplified TCR beta CDR3 regions. Using the HTBI primer set, a first-round RT-PCR was run on the TCR CDR3. TCRdb redid the calling of the multiplex PCR reads with MiXCR, one entry per CDR3 protein. In the table there are fewer than 350,000 distinct CDR3 sequences, roughly 20% of which are singletons. The sample taken for sequencing was blood. The receptors originated from a man aged 50 to 59 with Graves' ophthalmopathy.

This clonotype has a count of ten or more. V gene TRBV7-3 combines with J gene TRBJ2-1; TRBD2 might be the D (6 bases). The CDR3 is made up of 15 amino acids. V lost 0 bases, J lost 6 bases, and 12 bases lay in between. Germline V CDR1 and CDR2: SGHTA, FQGTGA. The CDR3 reads CASSLTGARGNEQFF. In DNA form, the CDR3 reads TGTGCCAGCAGCTTAACAGGGGCGCGGGGCAATGAGCAGTTCTTC.

This clonotype appeared many times. The chain uses TRBV11-2 and TRBJ2-2; D is possibly TRBD1 (6 bases). V lost 2 bases, J lost 1 base, and 11 bases lay in between. The CDR3 is 16 amino acids. Germline CDR1 and CDR2: SGHAT and FQNNGV. DNA for the CDR3: TGTGCCAGCAGCTTAAGTCTACAGGGGAACACCGGGGAGCTGTTTTTT. This encodes CASSLSLQGNTGELFF.

The V gene is TRBV20-1, the J gene TRBJ2-1; TRBD2 aligns across 8 bases. The CDR3 length is 15 residues. Germline-derived CDR1 and CDR2 are DFQATT and SNEGSKA (reference sequence). The V and J ends lost 6 bases and 8 bases, in that order; junction bases with no gene match: 15. DNA of the CDR3: TGCAGTGCCCAAGACCCGGGACTAGGAGGGCATGAGCAGTTCTTC. Its protein is CSAQDPGLGGHEQFF.

The sample holds many counts of this clonotype. CDR3 bases: TGTGCCAGCAGCTCCCGAGGGGCGACCGGGTACGAGCAGTACTTC. Protein sequence: CASSSRGATGYEQYF. V is TRBV7-9 and J is TRBJ2-7; TRBD1 or TRBD2 may be the D gene (5 bases each). V was clipped by 4 bases and J by 4 bases, with 17 bases between them. Germline V gene lookup returns CDR1 SEHNR and CDR2 FQNEAQ (reference sequence). The CDR3 extends over 15 amino acids.

Many counts were recorded for this clonotype. The rearrangement links TRBV4-1 to TRBJ1-1; possible D gene TRBD1, 6 bases. Germline CDR1 and CDR2: MGHRA and YSYEKL. The V and J ends lost 6 bases and 6 bases respectively, with 14 bases between them. CDR3 length: 13 residues. The CDR3 DNA follows: TGCGCCAGCAGGGACGGGGGGGCTGCTGAAGCTTTCTTT. Its protein product is CASRDGGAAEAFF.

This chain joins TRBV7-9 and TRBJ2-2, with D perhaps matching TRBD1 (6 bases). The V gene's germline CDR1 is SEHNR and CDR2 FQNEAQ (reference sequence). The CDR3 is 14 residues long. V lost 2 bases and J 4 bases, leaving 8 bases between the germline ends. CDR3 in amino acids: CASSLSGVTGELFF. The CDR3 nucleotides are TGTGCCAGCAGCTTATCAGGGGTCACCGGGGAGCTGTTTTTT.

This clonotype was seen repeatedly, ten times or more. The rearrangement links TRBV7-2 to TRBJ2-3; 12 positions match TRBD2. V was clipped by 5 bases and J by 6 bases; unmatched bases: 9. Germline V gives CDR1 SGHTA, CDR2 FQGNSA. This CDR3 comprises 16 residues. CDR3 in amino acids: CASSPRTSGIRDTQYF. In nucleotides, the CDR3 is TGTGCCAGCAGCCCTAGGACTAGCGGGATTAGGGATACGCAGTATTTT.

The chain has TRBV15 and TRBJ2-2; TRBD2 is a possible D gene (6 bases). This CDR3 region has 15 residues. The V gene lost 2 bases and the J gene lost 7 bases, with 14 bases spanning the gap. In germline, CDR1 is LNHNV, CDR2 YYDKDF (reference sequence). The DNA of the CDR3 is TGTGCCACCAGCAGAAGGACTAACCCGGACGGGGAGCTGTTTTTT. It specifies CATSRRTNPDGELFF.

V gene TRBV13 combines with J gene TRBJ2-1; D not resolved. V dropped 8 bases and J dropped 4 bases, with 18 bases sitting between them. Germline values: CDR1 PRHDT, CDR2 FYEKMQ (reference sequence). The length of the CDR3 is 15 residues. The CDR3, as DNA: TGTGCCAGCCGAAATTACGGCGGTACGTACAATGAGCAGTTCTTC. Its translation: CASRNYGGTYNEQFF.

This chain joins TRBV6-1 and TRBJ1-6, with D hard to call. V was trimmed by 7 bases and J by 7 bases, leaving 14 bases between them. This CDR3 has 14 amino acids. CDR1 MNHNS and CDR2 SASEGT come from the germline V gene. The CDR3 DNA reads TGTGCCAGCACCCCGCTAGGGTCGAATTCACCCCTCCACTTT. Amino acids: CASTPLGSNSPLHF.

This clonotype has a count of ten or more. CDR3 DNA: TGTGCCAGCAGCGCCCTGGGGGCGTCGCGAGAGACCCAGTACTTC. Translating gives CASSALGASRETQYF. The gene calls are TRBV2 and TRBJ2-5; D may be TRBD1 (6 bases). Trimming removed 6 bases from V and 4 bases from J, with 18 bases in between. Germline CDR1 reads SNHLY; CDR2 reads FYNNEI. The CDR3 has 15 residues.

This clonotype was observed at least ten times. This sequence joins TRBV7-8 and TRBJ2-1, with D possibly TRBD2 on 5 matching bases. In germline, CDR1 is SGHVS, CDR2 FQNEAQ. The V gene lost 2 bases and the J gene lost 3 bases, with 8 bases spanning the gap. The CDR3 is 14 residues long. The CDR3 spells CASSLLGNYNEQFF. In nucleotides, the CDR3 is TGTGCCAGCAGCTTACTCGGGAACTACAATGAGCAGTTCTTC.

This clonotype was counted many times. The chain is built from TRBV3-1 and TRBJ1-2; 12 nucleotides line up with TRBD1. V lost 6 bases and J lost 1; bases outside the gene matches: 9. The germline V gene encodes CDR1 LGHDT and CDR2 YNNKEL (reference sequence). The CDR3 consists of 17 residues. The CDR3 nucleotides are TGTGCCAGCAGACCCGGGACAGGGGGCATATATAACTATGGCTACACCTTC. This gives the protein CASRPGTGGIYNYGYTF.

This chain joins TRBV12-3 or TRBV12-4 and TRBJ1-6, with 7 bases identical to TRBD1. The V gene end was trimmed by 2 bases and the J gene end by 1 base; junction bases not matched to a gene: 5. The length of the CDR3 is 17 residues. CDR3 amino acids: CASSLSGGGSYNSPLHF. CDR3 nucleotides: TGTGCCAGCAGTTTATCAGGGGGGGGATCCTATAATTCACCCCTCCACTTT.

In this sample, this clonotype turned up a few times. The chain has TRBV6-1 and TRBJ2-5; TRBD1 is a possible D gene (5 bases). The CDR3 length is 11 residues. Trimming took off 6 bases at V and 4 bases at J, with 6 bases between the two ends. Germline V gene data show CDR1 as MNHNS and CDR2 as SASEGT. This CDR3 reads CASSDRETQYF. Written as DNA, the CDR3 is TGTGCCAGCAGCGACAGAGAGACCCAGTACTTC.

CDR3: CASSYSGLEYF. Here the CDR3 DNA reads TGTGCCAGCAGTTACTCGGGACTCGAGTACTTC. The chain carries TRBV6-5 and TRBJ2-5; possible D gene TRBD2, 6 bases. The length of the CDR3 is 11 residues. Between the trimmed V and J ends, which lost 0 bases and 12 bases, there was a span of 8 bases. Looked up from germline, CDR1 is MNHEY and CDR2 is SVGAGI.

This clonotype was seen ten or more times. This CDR3 reads CSAGRQGTYNEQFF. In DNA, the CDR3 is TGCAGTGCTGGAAGACAGGGCACCTACAATGAGCAGTTCTTC. The chain recombines TRBV20-1 with TRBJ2-1, with TRBD1 matching over 7 bases. CDR3 length equals 14 residues. Germline trimming cut 5 bases from V and 2 bases from J; bases unmatched to any gene: 6. Germline V gene data show CDR1 as DFQATT and CDR2 as SNEGSKA (reference sequence).

This chain connects TRBV24-1 to TRBJ2-1, with D possibly TRBD2 on 6 matching bases. The germline V gene encodes CDR1 KGHDR and CDR2 SFDVKD. V lost 10 bases to trimming and J lost 5 bases, with 14 bases between them. The CDR3 runs 13 residues. For the CDR3, the DNA is TGTGCCACTGGGACTCCCGGGAACAATGAGCAGTTCTTC. It is translated as CATGTPGNNEQFF.

This clonotype was seen ten or more times. The CDR3 nucleotides are TGTGCCAGCAGTTCCTCATCGGGACTAGCTAAGACCCAGTACTTC. Encoded protein: CASSSSSGLAKTQYF. V usage is TRBV28 and J usage is TRBJ2-5; TRBD2 matches at 9 bases. Germline V gives CDR1 MDHEN, CDR2 SYDVKM. This CDR3 is 15 amino acids long. V shed 4 bases, J shed 6 bases, and the junction held 9 bases outside the gene matches.

A few counts support this clonotype. The V call is TRBV2, the J call TRBJ1-1, with D perhaps matching TRBD1 (6 bases). The germline V gene has CDR1 SNHLY and CDR2 FYNNEI. V was shortened by 7 bases and J by 10 bases, with 16 bases between the two germline ends. This CDR3 spans 12 amino acids. CDR3 in DNA: TGTGCCAGCATCCAAGGGGGGGCGGGAGCTTTCTTT. Translation: CASIQGGAGAFF.

This clonotype was seen a handful of times. J is TRBJ2-7 and V is TRBV10-3, with 8 bases identical to TRBD2. The CDR3 has 14 residues. With V trimmed by 7 bases and J by 1 base, 6 bases remained unmatched. Germline-derived CDR1 and CDR2 are ENHRY and SYGVKD. The CDR3: CAIKGREGSYEQYF. The CDR3 DNA reads as TGTGCCATCAAGGGACGGGAGGGGTCCTACGAGCAGTACTTC.

This clonotype was seen a few times. V is TRBV6-1 and J is TRBJ2-1; 11 bases are a match to TRBD2. Germline CDR1 and CDR2: MNHNS and SASEGT. This CDR3 region has 16 residues. With V trimmed by 5 bases and J by 8 bases, 11 bases remained unmatched. The CDR3 region has the DNA TGTGCCAGCAGTTCGATATCTAGCGGGAGGAGCGATGAGCAGTTCTTC. Amino acid sequence: CASSSISSGRSDEQFF.

The CDR3 here is CASSSPGDNEQFF. CDR3 nucleotide sequence: TGCGCCAGCAGCTCCCCGGGGGACAATGAGCAGTTCTTC. This chain joins TRBV5-1 and TRBJ2-1; a possible D gene is TRBD2 (6 bases). This CDR3 region has 13 residues. Per germline, CDR1 SGHRS and CDR2 YFSETQ. V was cut by 3 bases and J by 5 bases, with 9 bases left in between. The full variable domain, in which reference TRBV5-1 and TRBJ2-1 provide the parts outside the CDR3, is KAGVTQTPRYLIKTRGQQVTLSCSPISGHRSVSWYQQTPGQGLQFLFEYFSETQRNKGNFPGRFSGRQFSNSRSEMNVSTLELGDSALYLCASSSPGDNEQFFGPGTRLTVL.

The chain has TRBV5-4 and TRBJ2-1; a possible D gene is TRBD2 (7 bases). The V and J ends lost 3 bases and 7 bases respectively, with 20 bases between them. The CDR3 sequence is 16 residues long. Per the germline V gene, CDR1 is SGHNT and CDR2 is YYREEE (reference sequence). CDR3 in DNA: TGTGCCAGCAGCTCGGAGGGGGGGGCGCTTAGGAATGAGCAGTTCTTC. Residues: CASSSEGGALRNEQFF.

The V and J genes are TRBV10-3 and TRBJ2-3; 10 nucleotides agree with TRBD2. With V trimmed by 6 bases and J by 1 base, 7 bases remained unmatched. Germline V gene sequence: CDR1 ENHRY, CDR2 SYGVKD. This CDR3 comprises 16 residues. As DNA, the CDR3 is TGTGCCATCAGGTCAACTAGCGGGATTGGCACAGATACGCAGTATTTT. This translates into CAIRSTSGIGTDTQYF.

The gene calls are TRBV28 and TRBJ2-1; D is perhaps TRBD1 (5 bases). V was clipped by 8 bases and J by 4 bases, with 18 bases between them. The CDR3 extends over 15 amino acids. Germline V gene lookup returns CDR1 MDHEN and CDR2 SYDVKM. The CDR3 reads CASAVYGAAYNEQFF. The CDR3 DNA reads as TGTGCCAGCGCAGTTTATGGGGCTGCATACAATGAGCAGTTCTTC.

This clonotype was recorded at least ten times. The chain joins TRBV7-9 to TRBJ2-3; possible D gene TRBD1, 6 bases. The CDR3 runs to 14 residues. Germline values: CDR1 SEHNR, CDR2 FQNEAQ (reference sequence). Between the trimmed V and J ends, which lost 4 bases and 2 bases, there was a span of 10 bases. CDR3 residues: CASSSGQLTDTQYF. For the CDR3, the DNA is TGTGCCAGCAGCTCCGGACAGCTCACAGATACGCAGTATTTT.

V usage is TRBV18 and J usage is TRBJ2-2; the D gene is possibly TRBD1 (5 bases). The germline V gene has CDR1 KGHSH and CDR2 LQKENI. The germline V and J ends were trimmed by 8 bases and 6 bases, with 19 bases remaining between them. The CDR3 runs 15 residues. In DNA form, the CDR3 reads TGTGCCAGCCAAGACCTCCTAAAGGGGCCCGGGGAGCTGTTTTTT. It specifies CASQDLLKGPGELFF.

This clonotype was seen once. A much larger clone differs from this one at a single base, so this may be a read error. Likely a read error: the CDR3 ends without its conserved phenylalanine or tryptophan. The chain employs TRBV12-3 or TRBV12-4 and TRBJ2-3; TRBD2 matches 11 bases. The CDR3 is 16 amino acids. V dropped 0 bases and J dropped 2; count of bases not matched to a gene: 1. DNA of the CDR3: TGTGCCAGCAGTTTAGCTAGCGGGAGGGCCACAGATACGCAGTATTCT. Residues: CASSLASGRATDTQYS.

Regarding this clonotype: This clone may be a read error of a much larger clone one base away. The V call is TRBV13, the J call TRBJ2-3; a weak D match, TRBD1 (6 bases). V gave up 2 bases and J gave up 4 bases, with 10 bases separating them. From germline, CDR1 is PRHDT and CDR2 FYEKMQ (reference sequence). The CDR3 runs to 14 residues. The CDR3 DNA is TGTGCCAGCAGCTTAATGTCAGGGGCAGATACGCAGTATTTT. Translating gives CASSLMSGADTQYF.

There are many counts of this clonotype. This sequence joins TRBV11-2 and TRBJ2-1; 11 bases are a match to TRBD2. Trimming cost V 6 bases and J 4 bases; bases outside gene matches: 5. Germline V gene lookup returns CDR1 SGHAT and CDR2 FQNNGV. This CDR3 has 15 amino acids. The CDR3 DNA reads TGTGCCAGCAGTCTAACTAGCGGGAGATACAATGAGCAGTTCTTC. Amino acid sequence: CASSLTSGRYNEQFF. Based on the CDR3 plus reference TRBV11-2 and TRBJ2-1, the full variable domain is EAGVAQSPRYKIIEKRQSVAFWCNPISGHATLYWYQQILGQGPKLLIQFQNNGVVDDSQLPKDRFSAERLKGVDSTLKIQPAKLEDSAVYLCASSLTSGRYNEQFFGPGTRLTVL.

The rearrangement links TRBV3-1 to TRBJ2-2, with D hard to call. The V gene's germline CDR1 is LGHDT and CDR2 YNNKEL (reference sequence). This CDR3 is 16 amino acids long. Trimming left V 1 base short and J 7 bases short, with 16 bases between. The CDR3 DNA is TGTGCCAGCAGCCAAGGACTGGCGCAGGCAATCGGGGAGCTGTTTTTT. Translating it yields CASSQGLAQAIGELFF. The variable domain in full, with the rest retrieved from reference TRBV3-1 and TRBJ2-2, is DTAVSQTPKYLVTQMGNDKSIKCEQNLGHDTMYWYKQDSKKFLKIMFSYNNKELIINETVPNRFSPKSPDKAHLNLHINSLELGDSAVYFCASSQGLAQAIGELFFGEGSRLTVL.